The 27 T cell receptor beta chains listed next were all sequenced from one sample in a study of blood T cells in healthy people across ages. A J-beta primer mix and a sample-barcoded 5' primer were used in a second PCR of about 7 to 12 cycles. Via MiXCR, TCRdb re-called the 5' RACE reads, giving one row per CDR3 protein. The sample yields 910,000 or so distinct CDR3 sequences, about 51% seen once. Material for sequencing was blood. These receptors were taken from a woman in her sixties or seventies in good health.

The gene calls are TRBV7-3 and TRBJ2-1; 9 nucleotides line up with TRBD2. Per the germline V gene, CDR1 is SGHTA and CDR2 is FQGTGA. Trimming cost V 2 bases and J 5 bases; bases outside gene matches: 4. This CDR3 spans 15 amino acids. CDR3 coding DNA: TGTGCCAGCAGCTTAGGGCGGGGGGGAAACAATGAGCAGTTCTTC. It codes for CASSLGRGGNNEQFF.

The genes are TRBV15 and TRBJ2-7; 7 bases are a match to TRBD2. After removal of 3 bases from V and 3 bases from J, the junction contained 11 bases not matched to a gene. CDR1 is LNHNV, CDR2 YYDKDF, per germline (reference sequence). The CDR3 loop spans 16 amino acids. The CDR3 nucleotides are TGTGCCACCAGCAGCAGCCCCCGGGCGGGAGTCTACGAGCAGTACTTC. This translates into CATSSSPRAGVYEQYF.

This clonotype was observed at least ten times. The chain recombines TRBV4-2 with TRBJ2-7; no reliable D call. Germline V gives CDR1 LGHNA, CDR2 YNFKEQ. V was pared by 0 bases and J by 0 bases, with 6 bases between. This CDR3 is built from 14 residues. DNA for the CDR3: TGTGCCAGCAGCCAAGATAGGGCCTCCTACGAGCAGTACTTC. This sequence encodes CASSQDRASYEQYF.

This CDR3 is CASSPRTSGVYNEQFF. CDR3 sequence (DNA): TGTGCCAGCTCACCTAGGACTAGCGGAGTCTACAATGAGCAGTTCTTC. The chain couples TRBV18 to TRBJ2-1; TRBD2 agrees at 10 bases. The CDR3 has 16 amino acids. Germline V lookup: CDR1 KGHSH, CDR2 LQKENI. After removal of 3 bases from V and 3 bases from J, the junction contained 5 bases not matched to a gene.

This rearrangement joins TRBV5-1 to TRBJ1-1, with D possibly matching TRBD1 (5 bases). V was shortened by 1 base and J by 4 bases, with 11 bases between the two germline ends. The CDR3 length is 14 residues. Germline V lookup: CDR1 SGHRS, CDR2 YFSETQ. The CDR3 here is CASSLRGWGTEAFF. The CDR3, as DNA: TGCGCCAGCAGCTTGCGGGGCTGGGGCACTGAAGCTTTCTTT.

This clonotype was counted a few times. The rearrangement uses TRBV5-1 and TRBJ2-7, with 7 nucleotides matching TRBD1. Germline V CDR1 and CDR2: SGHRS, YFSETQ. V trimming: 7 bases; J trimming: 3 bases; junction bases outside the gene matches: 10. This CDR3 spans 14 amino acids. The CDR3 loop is CASRQDRSYYEQYF. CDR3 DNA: TGCGCCAGCCGACAGGACAGGTCCTACTACGAGCAGTACTTC.

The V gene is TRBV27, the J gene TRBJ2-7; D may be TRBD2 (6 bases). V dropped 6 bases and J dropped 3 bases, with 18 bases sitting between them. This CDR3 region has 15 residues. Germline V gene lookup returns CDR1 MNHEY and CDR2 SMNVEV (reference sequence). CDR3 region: CASSPATWGDYEQYF. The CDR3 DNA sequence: TGTGCCAGCAGCCCGGCTACATGGGGGGACTACGAGCAGTACTTC.

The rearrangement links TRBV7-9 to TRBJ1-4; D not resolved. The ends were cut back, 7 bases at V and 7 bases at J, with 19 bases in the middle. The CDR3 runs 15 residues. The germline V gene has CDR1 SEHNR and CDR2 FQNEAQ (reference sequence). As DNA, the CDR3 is TGTGCCAGCATTAGTGAAACAGCCTCGGGTGAAAAACTGTTTTTT. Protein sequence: CASISETASGEKLFF.

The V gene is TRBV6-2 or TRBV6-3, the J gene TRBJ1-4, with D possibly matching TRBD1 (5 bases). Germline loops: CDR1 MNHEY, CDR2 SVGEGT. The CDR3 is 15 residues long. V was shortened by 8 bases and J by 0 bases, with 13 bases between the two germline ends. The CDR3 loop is CASGGHETTNEKLFF. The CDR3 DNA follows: TGTGCCAGCGGCGGACACGAAACAACTAATGAAAAACTGTTTTTT.

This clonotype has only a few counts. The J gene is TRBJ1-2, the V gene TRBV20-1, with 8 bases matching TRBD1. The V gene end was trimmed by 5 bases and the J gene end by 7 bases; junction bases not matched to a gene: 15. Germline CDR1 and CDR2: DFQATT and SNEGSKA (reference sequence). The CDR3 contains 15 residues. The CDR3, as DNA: TGCAGTGCTTCTCCCCCTCTGACAGGGGTTGCTGGCTACACCTTC. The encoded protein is CSASPPLTGVAGYTF.

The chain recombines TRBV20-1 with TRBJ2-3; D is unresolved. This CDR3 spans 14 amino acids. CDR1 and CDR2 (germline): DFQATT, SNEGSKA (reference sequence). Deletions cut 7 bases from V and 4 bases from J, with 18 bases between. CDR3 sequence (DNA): TGCAGTGACAAGGGCAGGCAGAGTGCAGATACGCAGTATTTT. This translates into CSDKGRQSADTQYF.

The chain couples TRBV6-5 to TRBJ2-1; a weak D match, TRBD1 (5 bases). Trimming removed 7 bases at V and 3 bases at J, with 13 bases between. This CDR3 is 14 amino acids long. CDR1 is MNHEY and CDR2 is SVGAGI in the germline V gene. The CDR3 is CASMAGPSYNEQFF. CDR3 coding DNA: TGTGCCAGCATGGCAGGGCCTAGCTACAATGAGCAGTTCTTC.

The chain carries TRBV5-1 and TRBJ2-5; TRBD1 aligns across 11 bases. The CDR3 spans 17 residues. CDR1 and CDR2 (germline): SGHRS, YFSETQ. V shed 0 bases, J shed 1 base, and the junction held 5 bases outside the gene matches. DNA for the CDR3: TGCGCCAGCAGCTTGGTCGGGACAGGGGGTCCCCAAGAGACCCAGTACTTC. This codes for CASSLVGTGGPQETQYF.

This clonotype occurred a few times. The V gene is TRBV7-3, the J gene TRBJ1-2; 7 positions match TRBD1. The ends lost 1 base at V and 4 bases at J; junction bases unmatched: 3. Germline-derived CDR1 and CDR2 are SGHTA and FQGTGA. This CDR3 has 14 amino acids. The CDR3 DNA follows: TGTGCCAGCAGCTTAAGCGCAGGGGGCTATGGCTACACCTTC. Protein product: CASSLSAGGYGYTF.

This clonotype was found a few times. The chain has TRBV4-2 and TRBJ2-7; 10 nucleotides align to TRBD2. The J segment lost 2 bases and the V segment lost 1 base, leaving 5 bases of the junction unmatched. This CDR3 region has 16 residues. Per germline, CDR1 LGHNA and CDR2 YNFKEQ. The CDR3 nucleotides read TGTGCCAGCAGCCAAGGTTTACTAGCGGGAACCTACGAGCAGTACTTC. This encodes CASSQGLLAGTYEQYF.

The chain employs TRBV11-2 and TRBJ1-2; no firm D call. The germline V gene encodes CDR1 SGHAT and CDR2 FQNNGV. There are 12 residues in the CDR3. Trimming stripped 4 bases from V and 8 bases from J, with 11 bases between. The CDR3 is CASSSDGWGYTF. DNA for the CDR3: TGTGCCAGCAGCTCGGACGGCTGGGGCTACACCTTC.

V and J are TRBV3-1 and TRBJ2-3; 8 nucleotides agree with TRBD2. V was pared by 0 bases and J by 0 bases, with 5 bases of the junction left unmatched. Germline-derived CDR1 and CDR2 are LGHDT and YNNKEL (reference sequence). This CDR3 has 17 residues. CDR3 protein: CASSQDLLAASTDTQYF. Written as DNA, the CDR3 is TGTGCCAGCAGCCAAGATCTACTAGCGGCTAGCACAGATACGCAGTATTTT.

The CDR3 DNA is TGTGCCAGCAGCTTACAGGGCGTCAACCCAACCTACGAGCAGTACTTC. This sequence encodes CASSLQGVNPTYEQYF. The V and J genes are TRBV7-3 and TRBJ2-7, with D maybe TRBD1 (5 bases). The CDR3 covers 16 residues. Germline CDR1 reads SGHTA; CDR2 reads FQGTGA. The V gene lost 2 bases and the J gene lost 2 bases, with 16 bases spanning the gap.

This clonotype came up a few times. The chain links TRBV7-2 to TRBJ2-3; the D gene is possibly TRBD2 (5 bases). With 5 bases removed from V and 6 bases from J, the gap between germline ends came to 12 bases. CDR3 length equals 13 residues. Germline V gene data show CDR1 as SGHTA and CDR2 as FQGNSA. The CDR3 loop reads CASSIGKGDTQYF. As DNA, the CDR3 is TGTGCCAGCAGCATCGGGAAAGGGGATACGCAGTATTTT.

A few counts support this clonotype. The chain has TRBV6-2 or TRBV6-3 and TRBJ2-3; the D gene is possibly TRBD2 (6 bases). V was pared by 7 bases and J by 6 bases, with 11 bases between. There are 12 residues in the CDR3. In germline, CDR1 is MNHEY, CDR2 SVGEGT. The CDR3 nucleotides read TGTGCCAGCACCCCTCGGGGGGATACGCAGTATTTT. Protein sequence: CASTPRGDTQYF.

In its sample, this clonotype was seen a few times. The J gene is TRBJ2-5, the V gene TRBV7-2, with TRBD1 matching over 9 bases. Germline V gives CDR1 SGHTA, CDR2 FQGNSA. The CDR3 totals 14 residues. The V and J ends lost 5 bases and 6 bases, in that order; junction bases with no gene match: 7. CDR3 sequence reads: CASSPTGGGQTQYF. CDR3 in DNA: TGTGCCAGCAGCCCAACAGGGGGCGGACAGACCCAGTACTTC.

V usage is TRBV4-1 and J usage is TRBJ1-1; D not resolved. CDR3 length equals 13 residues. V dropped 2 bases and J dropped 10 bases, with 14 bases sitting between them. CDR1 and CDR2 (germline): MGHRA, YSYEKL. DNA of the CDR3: TGCGCCAGCAGCCAATGGGTGGAGGGTACAGCTTTCTTT. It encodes CASSQWVEGTAFF.

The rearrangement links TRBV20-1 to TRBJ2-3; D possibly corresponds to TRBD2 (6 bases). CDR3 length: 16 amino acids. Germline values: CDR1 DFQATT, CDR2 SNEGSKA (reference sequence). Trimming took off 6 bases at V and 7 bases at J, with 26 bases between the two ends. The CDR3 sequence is CSAQTPGTVIGYTQYF. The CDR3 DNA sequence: TGCAGTGCGCAAACCCCCGGGACTGTTATAGGTTATACGCAGTATTTT.

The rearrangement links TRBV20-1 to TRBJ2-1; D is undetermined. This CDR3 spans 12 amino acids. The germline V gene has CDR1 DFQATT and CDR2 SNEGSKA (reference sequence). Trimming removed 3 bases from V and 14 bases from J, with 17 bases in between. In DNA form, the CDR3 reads TGCAGTGCTAGGGGTAGTGGGCCAAAGGAGTTCTTC. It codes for CSARGSGPKEFF.

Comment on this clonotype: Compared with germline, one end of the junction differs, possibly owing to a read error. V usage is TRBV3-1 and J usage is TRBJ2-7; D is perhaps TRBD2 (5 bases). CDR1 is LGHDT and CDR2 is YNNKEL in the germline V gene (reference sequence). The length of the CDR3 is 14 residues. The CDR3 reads CAGSPGLGSYEQYF. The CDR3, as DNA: TGTGCCGGCAGCCCCGGACTGGGTTCCTACGAGCAGTACTTC.

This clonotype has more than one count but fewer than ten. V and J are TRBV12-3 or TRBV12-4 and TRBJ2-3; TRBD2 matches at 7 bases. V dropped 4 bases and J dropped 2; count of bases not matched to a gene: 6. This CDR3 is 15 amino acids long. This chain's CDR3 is CASSSDRDYTDTQYF. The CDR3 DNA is TGTGCCAGCAGTTCCGACCGGGACTACACAGATACGCAGTATTTT.

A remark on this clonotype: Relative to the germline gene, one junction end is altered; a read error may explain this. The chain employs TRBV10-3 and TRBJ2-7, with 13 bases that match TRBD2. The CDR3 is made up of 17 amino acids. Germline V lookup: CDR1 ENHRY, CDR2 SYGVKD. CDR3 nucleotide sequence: TGTGCTATCAGTCCCCGCGGACTAGCGGGAGAGAGGTACGAGCAGTACTTC. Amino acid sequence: CAISPRGLAGERYEQYF.